This note documents a single T cell receptor beta chain sequence. This clone's antigen is unknown. No quality values exist for individual bases; no much larger clone is one base distant. CDR1 and CDR2 were assigned from the germline V gene as SNHLY and FYNNEI. The CDR3, from cysteine to phenylalanine, totals 12 residues. The sequence is cut down to CDR3 DNA, 36 bases in frame from base 1. At the junction V is shortened by 3 bases and J by 8 bases; bases outside the gene matches: 0. These data originate in a study of shared clonotypes between healthy human individuals (dated by TCRdb to the early 2020s). Regarding the complete study: The cohort comprised two women and a few men aged 18 to 49 years. Per donor, three plates each were used for CD4 naive and CD4 memory, two for CD8 naive, and one for CD8 memory. To increase sequencing depth and limit assay-specific biases, different laboratories used diverse techniques to prepare libraries and sequence TCR repertoires. Between about 0.94 and 10 billion PBMCs per donor were obtained by leukapheresis. Blood TCR repertoires of 5 or 6 healthy adults were deeply sequenced to estimate repertoire size and the extent of clonotype sharing between individuals.

Overall results and qualifications from the work: Compared with non-shared clonotypes, the clonotypes found in all four sorted-subset donors had higher generation probabilities. The small number of donors limited the genetic and exposure-history diversity represented. Pairwise subsampling led to the expectation that sequencing depth would affect the degree of clonotype sharing among donors. Even with the large sequencing depth, rarefaction of the sorted-subset datasets indicated that sequencing was incomplete. Naive subsets generally had larger estimated clonotype richness than memory subsets did. Roughly 5% of naive CD4, 3.5% of naive CD8, about 2.5% of memory CD4, and about 0.4% of memory CD8 clonotypes were shared across a handful of donors. Sampling was limited to blood, and TCR repertoires in tissue likely differ from TCR repertoires in blood.

Using the deep immunoSEQ assay, TCR CDR3 regions were amplified from genomic DNA by multiplex PCR. Genomic DNA extracted from each cell subset was distributed evenly over all wells of several immunoSEQ 96-well plates, and each plate served as one replicate. For sorted subsets, each replicate PCR was loaded with approximately 190 ng genomic DNA, equivalent to 30,000 or so T cell genomes. The purified libraries were quantified using a Qubit 3.0 fluorometer, sized with a Bioanalyzer 2100, and then quantified again using the KAPA Library Quantification kit. A separate single-read 150-cycle Illumina NextSeq 550 flow cell was used to sequence each immunoSEQ 96-well plate. Concerning the study's data processing: Because the immunoSEQ output included only junctional sequences and no quality scores, the filtering could not be the same as the filtering used for full-length reads. Sequences were annotated with PyIR, a Python wrapper for IgBLAST v1.9, using IMGT germline references to assign V/J genes and CDR3. Reads were removed for weak V/J assignments (E-value above 1e-6), missing CDR3, stop codons, out-of-frame junctions, or ambiguous translated residues. V3J clonotypes were defined as sequences sharing the same inferred V gene, J gene, and CDR3 amino acid sequence. To compute the percentage overlap between repertoires, the number of shared unique clonotypes was divided by the size of the smaller repertoire. Three approaches were used to assess repertoire richness: RTK rarefaction, the Chao1 estimator, and Recon v2.1 estimates of unobserved clonotypes. OLGA was used to compute generation probabilities for all TCRbeta clonotypes that the gDNA method yielded from a handful of donors. TCRdb provides this immuneACCESS table in a form limited to in-frame rearrangements. Some clones are lacking; in checked studies, under half of them reflect an unresolved V gene, and why the rest are absent is not known. That table furnishes V, J and clone size, whereas the DNA furnished D and trimming. The sample table lists hundreds of thousands of clones, about 95% of them with a count of one. Approximately 0.1% of the sample lies in the top ten.

CD8 naive samples consisted of CD45RO-negative cells that were positively selected for CCR7, yielding a CD45RA+CCR7+ population without TemRA cells. The donors were healthy, HIV-negative adults with no recently reported acute infections or vaccinations. Every donor was a Caucasian adult living in Nashville, Tennessee, USA. After blood collection by leukapheresis, PBMCs were isolated using Ficoll-Histopaque density gradient centrifugation and then cryopreserved in the vapor phase of liquid nitrogen. Purity and quantity of every magnetically sorted T cell population were checked by analytical flow cytometry. Each sorted fraction had its genomic DNA isolated and then quantified by UV absorbance on a Nanodrop 2000c.

The sequence derives from a woman aged 25 to 45 in good health. In this chain, TRBV2 is recombined with TRBJ2-4; TRBD2 agrees with 8 junctional bases. Input material: naive CD8+ T cells sorted from blood. The sample's cell subset or site label, decoded: CD45RA+CCR7+. The sequenced DNA is TGTGCCAGCAGTGAGGGACTAGACATTCAGTACTTC. This gives the protein CASSEGLDIQYF.